This TCR beta chain is drawn from a study of T cells after posttransplantation cyclophosphamide. Whole-study findings and limits: TRB clonality was highly associated with recipient CMV seropositivity and reactivation. Later blood repertoires were often dominated by clones from the donor CD8+ memory compartment. Skin or GI-infiltrating T cells shared few TRB sequences with blood.

On this clone: No antigen is known for it.

Control samples came 1 year after myeloablative marrow transplants with methotrexate plus calcineurin inhibitor. Libraries were prepared by immunoSEQ multiplex PCR; TCRdb keeps only in-frame clonotypes and omits some of them. The sample shows 23,000 or so clones, 80% to 90% of them seen only once. The CDR3 consists of 11 residues. Germline loops: CDR1 MDHEN, CDR2 SYDVKM. Trimming took off 7 bases at V and 3 bases at J, with 4 bases between the two ends. Sequences were derived from PBMCs, sampled about 13 months after allogeneic stem cell transplant with calcineurin inhibitor and methotrexate. The chain couples TRBV28 to TRBJ2-1; D is uncertain. The TCR was taken from a female patient between 30 and 45 years old who received an allogeneic stem cell transplant from an unrelated donor, was CMV-positive, and had acute and chronic GVHD. Some T cells may have come from the graft donor. CDR3 sequence reads: CASTNYNEQFF. For the CDR3, the DNA is TGTGCCAGCACTAACTACAATGAGCAGTTCTTC.